The T cell receptor beta chain under discussion was sequenced for a study of beta chain features in type 1 diabetes. Findings and caveats of the study: The study left unresolved whether HLA type influences TCRB rearrangement. Healthy donors had naive, central memory and Treg TCRB repertoires that appeared less similar than those seen among patients.

In regard to this clone: The antigen is unknown.

Sequencing targeted expressed TCRB transcripts, as all isolated RNA had been reverse transcribed. The repertoire was sequenced with immunoSEQ multiplex PCR; TCRdb's copy has only in-frame clones and lacks some. In the table there are 200,000 to 250,000 clones, 68% of which are singletons. The sequence came from a man aged 25-45 years in good health. Sequenced input: naive CD4+ T cells from blood.

The CDR3 is CASSANYNEQFF. Written as DNA, the CDR3 is TGTGCCAGCAGTGCGAATTACAATGAGCAGTTCTTC. The chain links TRBV2 to TRBJ2-1; D is undetermined. Trimming took 4 bases from V and 4 from J, leaving 5 bases between them. This CDR3 contains 12 residues. Germline loops: CDR1 SNHLY, CDR2 FYNNEI.